The clone carrying this T cell receptor beta chain appeared a few times. Antigen unknown. This entry is derived from a study of beta chain features in type 1 diabetes. Study-level findings and limits: Within patients, naive, central memory and Treg TCRB repertoires seemed more similar than within healthy donors. Patients and controls would share equally any PCR tilt toward shorter templates.

The authors reverse transcribed all of the isolated RNA, so sequencing captured expressed TCRB transcripts. Sequencing was performed with immunoSEQ multiplex PCR; in TCRdb, only in-frame clones are kept and a portion is missing. This sample has about half a million clones, with approximately 30% found just once. Trimming took off 1 base at V and 0 bases at J, with 9 bases between the two ends. The V gene's germline CDR1 is GTSNPN and CDR2 SVGIG (reference sequence). The CDR3 has 14 residues. Source material: naive CD4+ T cells from blood. The receptor was isolated from a man younger than 35 in good health. The J gene is TRBJ1-1, the V gene TRBV30; D call uncertain. The chain's CDR3 is CAWSGHLMNTEAFF. In nucleotides, the CDR3 is TGTGCCTGGAGTGGACACCTAATGAACACTGAAGCTTTCTTT.